The entry that follows covers one T cell receptor beta chain sequence. The antigen it recognizes is unknown. The sample holds no much larger clone one base away, and base qualities are not on file. The time point label, as the study defines it: about 28 days (+/-7) after the second vaccine dose. AZD1222 recipients with second doses at about 4 weeks or about 12 weeks were pooled, because spike-specific TCR depth and breadth did not differ between schedules. Vaccinee samples came from UK trials COV001 and COV002, including a single-blind randomized controlled phase 2/3 trial of AZD1222 (ChAdOx1 nCoV-19) in healthy adults. Trial participant PBMC samples were collected at day 0 and day 28 after the second dose for TCRbeta chain sequencing. The CDR3 regions of human TCRbeta chains were analyzed by immunosequencing. In the authors' own workflow: Repertoire TCRs were checked for matches against a reference library of SARS-CoV-2-specific TCRs that had been generated using the MIRA antigen-specificity platform. Breadth meant the fraction of unique TCRs that were SARS-CoV-2-associated, whereas depth meant the fraction of total T cells that were SARS-CoV-2-associated. Using the MIRA data, each spike-specific TCR was mapped to the spike region that the TCR reacts to and placed in a CD4 or CD8 class. Log10-transformed breadth and depth values were compared by one-way ANOVA with Sidak's multiple comparisons tests. TCRdb took over this immuneACCESS table, retaining in-frame rearrangements with V and J assigned. Such tables are incomplete; in checked studies, under half of the missing clones stem from an unresolved V gene, and the remainder is unexplained. V and J calls and clone size follow that table, whereas D and trimming were derived from the DNA. This sample gives about 150,000 clones in total; approximately 92% of them show up just once. The ten largest clonotypes hold roughly 3.5% of the sample.

This sample is drawn from a study of T cell responses to AZD1222 COVID-19 vaccine (dated by TCRdb to the early 2020s). In terms of the full investigation: A total of more than 230 trial participants underwent TCR sequencing, of whom 200 to 220 received two doses of AZD1222 and about 26 received two doses of the MenACWY control vaccine. Trial participants were enrolled by age into subgroups of 18-55, 56-69 and 70-plus years, and around 140, 26 and 57 TCR-sequenced participants, respectively, were included in these subgroups. What the work shows at the level of the full study, not this receptor alone: The 56-69-year group was small, and its depth increase did not reach significance, likely because of low power. The vaccine-associated CD4 TCRs covered the entire spike protein, and the dominant responses fell in regions 160-218 and 743-854. Nearly half of unique spike-specific TCRs reportedly recognized epitopes outside regions mutated in the B.1.351 and B.1.1.7 variants. Because no day 14 peak-response samples were available, the repertoires could be characterized only after the peak T cell response. Most participants were white British and females outnumbered males, and the authors suggested that clonal diversity may have been underestimated. Only six or seven AZD1222 recipients were SARS-CoV-2 seropositive at baseline, limiting conclusions about previously exposed vaccinees. After two AZD1222 doses, spike-specific TCR breadth and depth were significantly higher than at day 0 and than in MenACWY recipients.

V and J are truncated by 6 bases and 6 bases respectively, leaving an intervening sequence of 18 bases. The CDR3 numbers 15 residues from cysteine through phenylalanine. CDR3 DNA is the only sequence kept; it has 45 bases, read in frame from the first base. The germline V gene (reference sequence) sets CDR1 to LNHDA and CDR2 to SQIVND. This receptor was obtained from an adult who received the AZD1222 COVID-19 vaccine. The V gene is TRBV19 and the J gene is TRBJ1-5, with TRBD1 as a weak D call on 5 bases. This specimen consisted of peripheral blood, obtained 28 days after the second AZD1222 dose. For the CDR3, the sequence is CASSPERGLGQPQHF. In nucleotide form, the sequence is TGTGCCAGTAGCCCGGAGAGGGGACTTGGTCAGCCCCAGCATTTT.